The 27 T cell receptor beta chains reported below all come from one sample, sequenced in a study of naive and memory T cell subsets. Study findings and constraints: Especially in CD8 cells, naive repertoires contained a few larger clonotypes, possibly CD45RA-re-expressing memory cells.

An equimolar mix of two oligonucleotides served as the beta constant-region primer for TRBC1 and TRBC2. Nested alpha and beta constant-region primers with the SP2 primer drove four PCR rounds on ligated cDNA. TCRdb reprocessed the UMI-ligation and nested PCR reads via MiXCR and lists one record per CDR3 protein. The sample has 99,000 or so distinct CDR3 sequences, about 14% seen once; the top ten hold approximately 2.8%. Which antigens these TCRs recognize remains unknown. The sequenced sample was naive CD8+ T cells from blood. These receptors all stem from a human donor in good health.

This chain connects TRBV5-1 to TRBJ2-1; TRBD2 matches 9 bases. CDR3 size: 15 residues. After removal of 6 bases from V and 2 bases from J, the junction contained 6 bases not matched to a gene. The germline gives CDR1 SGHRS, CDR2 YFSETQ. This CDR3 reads CASTVTSGPYNEQFF. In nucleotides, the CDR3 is TGCGCCAGCACCGTGACTAGCGGTCCCTACAATGAGCAGTTCTTC.

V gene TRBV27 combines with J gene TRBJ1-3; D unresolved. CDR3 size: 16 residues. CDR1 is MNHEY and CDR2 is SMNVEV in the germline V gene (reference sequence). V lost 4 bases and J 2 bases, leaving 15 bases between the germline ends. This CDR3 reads CASSWVAGYTGNTIYF. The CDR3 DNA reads TGTGCCAGCAGTTGGGTGGCCGGGTACACTGGAAACACCATATATTTT.

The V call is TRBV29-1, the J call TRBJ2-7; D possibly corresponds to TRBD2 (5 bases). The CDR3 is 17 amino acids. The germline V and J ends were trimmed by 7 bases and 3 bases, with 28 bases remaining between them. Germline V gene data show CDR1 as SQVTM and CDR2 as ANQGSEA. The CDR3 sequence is CSGKVYVGGEFYYEQYF. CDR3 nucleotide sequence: TGCAGCGGGAAGGTTTATGTAGGAGGCGAATTCTACTACGAGCAGTACTTC.

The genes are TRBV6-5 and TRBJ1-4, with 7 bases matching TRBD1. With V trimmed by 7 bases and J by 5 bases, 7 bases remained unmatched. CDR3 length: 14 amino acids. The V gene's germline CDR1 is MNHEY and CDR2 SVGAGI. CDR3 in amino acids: CASKGTELNEKLFF. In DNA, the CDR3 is TGTGCCAGCAAGGGGACAGAATTAAATGAAAAACTGTTTTTT.

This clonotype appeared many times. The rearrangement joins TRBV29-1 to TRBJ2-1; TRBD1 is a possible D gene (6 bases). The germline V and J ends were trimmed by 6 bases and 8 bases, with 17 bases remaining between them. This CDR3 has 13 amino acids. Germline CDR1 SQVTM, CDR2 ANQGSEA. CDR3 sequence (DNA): TGCAGCGTACTACAGGGAGAAAGGGATGAGCAGTTCTTC. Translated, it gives CSVLQGERDEQFF.

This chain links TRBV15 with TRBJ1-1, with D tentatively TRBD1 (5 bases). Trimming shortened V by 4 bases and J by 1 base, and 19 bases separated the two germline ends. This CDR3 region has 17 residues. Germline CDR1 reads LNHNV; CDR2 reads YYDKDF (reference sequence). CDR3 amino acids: CATSTSQRQRGNTEAFF. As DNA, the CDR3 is TGTGCCACCAGCACCTCACAGCGACAGAGGGGGAACACTGAAGCTTTCTTT.

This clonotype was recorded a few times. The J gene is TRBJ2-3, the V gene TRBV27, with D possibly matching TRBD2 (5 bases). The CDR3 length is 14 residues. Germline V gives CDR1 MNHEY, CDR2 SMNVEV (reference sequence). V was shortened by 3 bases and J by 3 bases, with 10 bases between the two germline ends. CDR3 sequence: CASSFSGLTDTQYF. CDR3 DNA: TGTGCCAGCAGTTTCTCGGGGTTGACAGATACGCAGTATTTT.

The CDR3 spells CASISITGELFF. CDR3 DNA: TGTGCCAGCATTAGTATCACCGGGGAGCTGTTTTTT. The chain is built from TRBV2 and TRBJ2-2; D uncertain. CDR3 length: 12 amino acids. V lost 7 bases and J lost 4, with 7 bases in between. Germline V gene lookup returns CDR1 SNHLY and CDR2 FYNNEI.

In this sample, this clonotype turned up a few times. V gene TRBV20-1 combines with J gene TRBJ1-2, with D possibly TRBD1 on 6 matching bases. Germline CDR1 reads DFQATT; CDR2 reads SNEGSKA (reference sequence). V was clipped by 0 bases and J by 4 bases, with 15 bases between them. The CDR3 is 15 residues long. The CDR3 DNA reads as TGCAGTGCTAGAGACCGCAGGGGTTTCGGCTATGGCTACACCTTC. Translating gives CSARDRRGFGYGYTF.

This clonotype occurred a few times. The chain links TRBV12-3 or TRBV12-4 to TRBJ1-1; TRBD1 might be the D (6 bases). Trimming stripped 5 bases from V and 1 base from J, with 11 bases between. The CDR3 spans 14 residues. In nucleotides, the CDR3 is TGTGCCAGCAGTCTAGGGGGGACGAACACTGAAGCTTTCTTT. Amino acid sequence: CASSLGGTNTEAFF.

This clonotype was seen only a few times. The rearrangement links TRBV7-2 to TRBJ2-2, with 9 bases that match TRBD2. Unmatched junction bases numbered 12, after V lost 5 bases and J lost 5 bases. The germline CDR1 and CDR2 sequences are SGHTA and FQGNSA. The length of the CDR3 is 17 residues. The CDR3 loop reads CASSTGLASLGTGELFF. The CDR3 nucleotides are TGTGCCAGCAGCACGGGACTAGCCTCTTTAGGGACCGGGGAGCTGTTTTTT.

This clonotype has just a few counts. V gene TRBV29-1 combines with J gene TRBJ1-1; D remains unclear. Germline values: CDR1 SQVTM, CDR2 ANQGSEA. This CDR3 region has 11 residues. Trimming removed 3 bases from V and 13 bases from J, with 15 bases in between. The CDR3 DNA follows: TGCAGCGTTGAGGCGGATCTGAAAGGTTTCTTT. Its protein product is CSVEADLKGFF.

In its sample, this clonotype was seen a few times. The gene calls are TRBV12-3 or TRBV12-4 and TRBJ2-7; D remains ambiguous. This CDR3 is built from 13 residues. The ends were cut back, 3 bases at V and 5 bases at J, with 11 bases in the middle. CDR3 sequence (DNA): TGTGCCAGCAGTTTGTCCCCATCCCACGAGCAGTACTTC. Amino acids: CASSLSPSHEQYF.

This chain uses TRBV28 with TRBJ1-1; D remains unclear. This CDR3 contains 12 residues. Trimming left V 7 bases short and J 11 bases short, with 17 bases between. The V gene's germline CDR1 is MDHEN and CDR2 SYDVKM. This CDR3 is CASNYQQREAFF. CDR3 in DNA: TGTGCCAGCAATTACCAACAGCGAGAGGCTTTCTTT.

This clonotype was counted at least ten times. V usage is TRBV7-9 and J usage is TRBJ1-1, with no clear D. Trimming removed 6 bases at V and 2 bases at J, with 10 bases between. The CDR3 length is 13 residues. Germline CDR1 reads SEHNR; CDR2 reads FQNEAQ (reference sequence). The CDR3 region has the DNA TGTGCCAGCAGACGACCACCCAACACTGAAGCTTTCTTT. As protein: CASRRPPNTEAFF.

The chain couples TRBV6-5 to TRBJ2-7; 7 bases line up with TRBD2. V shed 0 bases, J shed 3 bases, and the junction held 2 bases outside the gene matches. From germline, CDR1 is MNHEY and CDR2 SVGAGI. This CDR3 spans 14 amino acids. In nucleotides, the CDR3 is TGTGCCAGCAGTTACTCCTGGACTAGCTACGAGCAGTACTTC. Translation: CASSYSWTSYEQYF.

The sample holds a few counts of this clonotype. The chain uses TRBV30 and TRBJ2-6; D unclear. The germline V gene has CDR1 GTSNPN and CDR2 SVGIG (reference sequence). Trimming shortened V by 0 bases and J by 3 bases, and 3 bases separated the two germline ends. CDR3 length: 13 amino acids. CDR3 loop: CAWSVDGANVLTF. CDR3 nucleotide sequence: TGTGCCTGGAGTGTCGATGGGGCCAACGTCCTGACTTTC.

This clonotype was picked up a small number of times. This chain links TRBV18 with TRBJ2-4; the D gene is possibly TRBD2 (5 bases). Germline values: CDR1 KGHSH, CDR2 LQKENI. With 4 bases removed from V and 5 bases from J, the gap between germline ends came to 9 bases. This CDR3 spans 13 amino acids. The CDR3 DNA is TGTGCCAGCTCACAGGAGAGGGAAAACATTCAGTACTTC. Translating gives CASSQERENIQYF. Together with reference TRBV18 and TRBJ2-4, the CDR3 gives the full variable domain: NAGVMQNPRHLVRRRGQEARLRCSPMKGHSHVYWYRQLPEEGLKFMVYLQKENIIDESGMPKERFSAEFPKEGPSILRIQQVVRGDSAAYFCASSQERENIQYFGAGTRLSVL.

CDR3 loop: CASSPASDEQFF. The CDR3 DNA follows: TGTGCCAGCAGCCCCGCGTCGGATGAGCAGTTCTTC. The chain couples TRBV25-1 to TRBJ2-1; D call uncertain. The CDR3 loop spans 12 amino acids. From germline, CDR1 is MGHDK and CDR2 SYGVNS. Between the trimmed V and J ends, which lost 6 bases and 8 bases, there was a span of 11 bases.

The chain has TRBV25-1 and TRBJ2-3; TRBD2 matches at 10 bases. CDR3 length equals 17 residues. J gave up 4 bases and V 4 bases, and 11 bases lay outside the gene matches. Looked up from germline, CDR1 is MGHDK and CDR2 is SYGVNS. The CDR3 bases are TGTGCCAGCAGTGGTTCTAGCGGGAGAATCTCCCCAGATACGCAGTATTTT. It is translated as CASSGSSGRISPDTQYF.

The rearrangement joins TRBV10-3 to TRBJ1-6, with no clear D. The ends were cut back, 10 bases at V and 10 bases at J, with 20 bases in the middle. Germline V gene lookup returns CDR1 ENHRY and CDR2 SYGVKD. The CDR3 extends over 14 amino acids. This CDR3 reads CATLSPGKKSPLHF. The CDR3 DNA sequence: TGTGCCACCTTATCCCCGGGGAAGAAATCACCCCTCCACTTT.

The CDR3 protein is CASSPLRQPNTEAFF. Here the CDR3 DNA reads TGTGCCAGCTCACCACTAAGACAGCCGAACACTGAAGCTTTCTTT. The rearrangement joins TRBV18 to TRBJ1-1; perhaps TRBD1 as D (5 bases). This CDR3 region has 15 residues. V lost 1 base and J 1 base, leaving 10 bases between the germline ends. The germline gives CDR1 KGHSH, CDR2 LQKENI.

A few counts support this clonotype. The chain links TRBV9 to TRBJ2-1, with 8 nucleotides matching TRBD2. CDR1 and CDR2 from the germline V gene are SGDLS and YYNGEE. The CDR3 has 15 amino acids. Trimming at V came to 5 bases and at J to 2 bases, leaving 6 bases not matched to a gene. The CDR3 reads CASSEIAGTYNEQFF. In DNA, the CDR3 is TGTGCCAGCAGTGAAATAGCGGGGACCTACAATGAGCAGTTCTTC. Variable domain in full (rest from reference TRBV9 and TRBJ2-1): DSGVTQTPKHLITATGQRVTLRCSPRSGDLSVYWYQQSLDQGLQFLIQYYNGEERAKGNILERFSAQQFPDLHSELNLSSLELGDSALYFCASSEIAGTYNEQFFGPGTRLTVL.

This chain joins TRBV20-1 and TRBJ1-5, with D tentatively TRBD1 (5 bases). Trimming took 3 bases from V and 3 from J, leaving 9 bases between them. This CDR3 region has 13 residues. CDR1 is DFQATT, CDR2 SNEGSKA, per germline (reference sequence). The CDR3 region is CSARVGDNQPQHF. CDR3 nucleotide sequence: TGCAGTGCTAGGGTGGGGGACAATCAGCCCCAGCATTTT.

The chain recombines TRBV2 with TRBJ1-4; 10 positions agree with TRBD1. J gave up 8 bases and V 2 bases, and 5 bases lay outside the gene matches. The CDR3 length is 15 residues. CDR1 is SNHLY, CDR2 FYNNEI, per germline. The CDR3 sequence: CASSEWDRGNEKLFF. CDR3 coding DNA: TGTGCCAGCAGTGAATGGGACAGGGGAAACGAAAAACTGTTTTTT.

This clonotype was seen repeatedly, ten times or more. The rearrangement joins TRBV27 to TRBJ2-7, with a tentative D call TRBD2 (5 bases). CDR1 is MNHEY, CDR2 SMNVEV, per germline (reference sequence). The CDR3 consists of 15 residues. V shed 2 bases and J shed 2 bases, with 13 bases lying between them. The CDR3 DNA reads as TGTGCCAGCAGTTTAAGCCGGACTCAAACCTACGAGCAGTACTTC. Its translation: CASSLSRTQTYEQYF.

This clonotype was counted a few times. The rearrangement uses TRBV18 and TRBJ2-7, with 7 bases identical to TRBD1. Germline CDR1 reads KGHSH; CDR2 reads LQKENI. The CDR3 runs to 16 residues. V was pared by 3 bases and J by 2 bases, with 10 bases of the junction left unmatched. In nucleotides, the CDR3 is TGTGCCAGCTCACCGCGGAACCGGGACAGCACCTACGAGCAGTACTTC. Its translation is CASSPRNRDSTYEQYF.